These T cell receptor beta chains were read from a single sample in a study of shared clonotypes between healthy human individuals. Data came from immunoSEQ multiplex PCR; TCRdb stores just in-frame clones and leaves some out. The table has roughly 850,000 clones, 90% to 98% seen once. The sample taken for sequencing was naive CD8+ T cells sorted from blood. These receptors originate from a man aged 25 to 40 in good health. Each CDR3 is given with its conserved first and last residue. The D gene is left open where the match is weak.

12,TRBD2,TRBV29-1,CSVAGLVDEQFF
15,-,TRBV6-4,CASSRTPDSYNEQFF
13,-,TRBV29-1,CSVEDTGRIEQYF
16,-,TRBV10-3,CAISAYGTDSNQPQHF
13,-,TRBV29-1,CSVLTATKNIQYF
14,-,TRBV11-3,CASSSRHNTGELFF
13,-,TRBV19,CASSSQTGYEQYF
16,TRBD1,TRBV7-6,CASSQRQGIETGELFF
15,-,TRBV27,CASKNRDTTYNEQFF
14,TRBD2,TRBV19,CASSIMGDYREQYF
18,TRBD1,TRBV4-1,CASSRLYRGRRVLGGYTF
15,-,TRBV13,CASSPLGGFGGELFF
13,-,TRBV29-1,CSATHLSSYEQYF
14,-,TRBV15,CATAEVGSWGGLFF
15,-,TRBV11-2,CASSLGSGTGYEQYF
13,TRBD2,TRBV5-1,CASSSLAGWEQFF
15,-,TRBV11-2,CASSSSRPGANGYTF
15,TRBD2,TRBV15,CATSDGRALVYEQYF
19,TRBD2,TRBV11-3,CASSKASPLLAGIGNEQFF
12,TRBD2,TRBV29-1,CSVEGLASEQYF
13,-,TRBV6-4,CASSDSRYTEAFF
18,-,TRBV7-9,CASSPIPGAGQIKETQYF
11,-,TRBV11-2,CASSLPDEQFF
13,-,TRBV7-9,CASRGVADTEAFF
17,TRBD2,TRBV7-8,CASSSPRAGNSYNEQFF
17,-,TRBV7-9,CASSSLDRSEINYGYTF
12,TRBD1,TRBV7-6,CASRDRGEKLFF
13,TRBD1,TRBV19,CATQQGRGTEAFF
16,-,TRBV29-1,CSVDSYRAVSTDTQYF
13,-,TRBV19,CASSFRLVSEQYF
13,-,TRBV6-1,CASTRPTYNEQFF
15,-,TRBV7-9,CASSQSSDDNYGYTF
15,-,TRBV9,CASSVEGVSNQPQHF
13,-,TRBV7-6,CASSLESNTEAFF
13,-,TRBV6-6,CASGKKSNQPQHF
16,TRBD2,TRBV13,CASSSLGTSGGNEQFF
13,TRBD1,TRBV7-9,CASSVTGKYEAFF
13,-,TRBV4-2,CASSQPGDGELFF
12,-,TRBV6-5,CASSVGTTEAFF
16,-,TRBV15,CATSRDGGPGAEKLFF
12,-,TRBV9,CASSVSPGELFF
15,TRBD2,TRBV11-2,CASSLGGSLAYEQYF
15,TRBD2,TRBV14,CASSPGPGGSYEQYF
17,TRBD2,TRBV15,CATSRTRLAGSTDTQYF
16,TRBD1,TRBV7-9,CASSFGTGGLGTEAFF
13,TRBD1,TRBV6-5,CASSGQGNTEAFF
17,TRBD2,TRBV15,CATSIRGTSGNAYEQFF
13,-,TRBV28,CASSFESRYGYTF
15,TRBD1,TRBV28,CASSTMGQSQETQYF
15,-,TRBV2,CASSEAPGVVYEQYF
17,TRBD1,TRBV10-1,CASSALTGTGAADTQYF
16,-,TRBV14,CASSPMGWGLQETQYF
15,TRBD1,TRBV9,CASSAPGQGADTQYF
18,TRBD2,TRBV28,CASSLKLAGDSLPYEQYF
12,-,TRBV7-9,CASSLSFYEQYF